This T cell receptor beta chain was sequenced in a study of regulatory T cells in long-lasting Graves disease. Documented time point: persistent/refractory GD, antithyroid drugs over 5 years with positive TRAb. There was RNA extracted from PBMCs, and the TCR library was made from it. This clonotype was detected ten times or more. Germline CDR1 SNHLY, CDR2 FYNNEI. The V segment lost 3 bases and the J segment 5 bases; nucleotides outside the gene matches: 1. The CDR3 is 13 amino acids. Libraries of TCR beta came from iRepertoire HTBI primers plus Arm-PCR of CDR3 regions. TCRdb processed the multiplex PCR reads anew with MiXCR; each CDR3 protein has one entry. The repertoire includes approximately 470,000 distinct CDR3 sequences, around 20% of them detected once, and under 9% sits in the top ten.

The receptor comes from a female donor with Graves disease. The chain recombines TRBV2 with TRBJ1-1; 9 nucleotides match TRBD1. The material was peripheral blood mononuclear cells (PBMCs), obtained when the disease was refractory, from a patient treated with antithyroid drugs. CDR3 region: CASSDGTGTEAFF. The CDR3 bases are TGTGCCAGCAGTGACGGGACAGGGACTGAAGCTTTCTTT.